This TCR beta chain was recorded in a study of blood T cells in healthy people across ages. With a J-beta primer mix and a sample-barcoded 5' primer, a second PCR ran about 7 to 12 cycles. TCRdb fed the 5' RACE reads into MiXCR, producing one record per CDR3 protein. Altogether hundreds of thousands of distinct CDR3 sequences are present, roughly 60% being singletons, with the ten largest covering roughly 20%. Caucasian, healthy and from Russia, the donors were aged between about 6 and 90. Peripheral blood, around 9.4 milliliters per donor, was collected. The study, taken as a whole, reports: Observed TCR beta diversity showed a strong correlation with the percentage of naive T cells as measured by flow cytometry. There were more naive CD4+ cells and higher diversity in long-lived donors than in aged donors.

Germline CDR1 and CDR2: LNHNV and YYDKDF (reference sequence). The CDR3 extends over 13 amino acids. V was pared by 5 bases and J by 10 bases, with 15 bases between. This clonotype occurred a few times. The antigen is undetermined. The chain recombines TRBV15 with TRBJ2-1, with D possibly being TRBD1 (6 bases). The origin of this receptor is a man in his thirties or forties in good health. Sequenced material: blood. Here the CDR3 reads CATSFRRQDEQFF. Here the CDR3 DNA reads TGTGCCACCAGCTTCCGCCGACAGGACGAGCAGTTCTTC.